These 15 T cell receptor beta chains were sequenced from one sample in a study of cytomegalovirus exposure and HLA in healthy donors. The PCR employed 60 Vbeta primers together with 13 Jbeta primers. The table came from immunoSEQ multiplex PCR; TCRdb's copy has only in-frame clones and leaves some out. The sample contains more than 95,000 clones, around 80% of which appear only once. Material for sequencing was PBMCs. The receptors shown here come from a woman aged 18-30 years in good health and CMV-seropositive.

To note about this clone: In the same sample, other DNA sequences code for this CDR3. The rearrangement joins TRBV19 to TRBJ2-5; D gene uncertain. V lost 1 base, J lost 4 bases, and 4 bases lay in between. CDR1 and CDR2 from the germline V gene are LNHDA and SQIVND (reference sequence). The CDR3 totals 12 residues. CDR3 residues: CASSIAGETQYF. As DNA, the CDR3 is TGTGCCAGTAGTATAGCAGGAGAGACCCAGTACTTC.

The V gene is TRBV2, the J gene TRBJ2-7, with D perhaps matching TRBD1 (6 bases). This CDR3 spans 15 amino acids. CDR1 is SNHLY, CDR2 FYNNEI, per germline. V was cut by 5 bases and J by 0 bases, with 14 bases left in between. The CDR3 loop is CASSKDRLISYEQYF. The CDR3 nucleotides are TGTGCCAGCAGTAAAGACAGGTTAATCTCCTACGAGCAGTACTTC.

The rearrangement uses TRBV5-4 and TRBJ1-1, with TRBD1 matching 7 bases. After removal of 4 bases from V and 3 bases from J, the junction contained 9 bases not matched to a gene. The germline CDR1 and CDR2 sequences are SGHNT and YYREEE (reference sequence). This CDR3 has 15 residues. The CDR3 DNA is TGTGCCAGCAGCCTTCAGACAGGGCTAGACACTGAAGCTTTCTTT. This sequence encodes CASSLQTGLDTEAFF.

The genes are TRBV2 and TRBJ2-1; TRBD1 matches 10 bases. V shed 6 bases, J shed 3 bases, and the junction held 5 bases outside the gene matches. CDR3 length: 15 residues. Germline V gene lookup returns CDR1 SNHLY and CDR2 FYNNEI. CDR3 DNA sequence: TGTGCCAGCAGGACAGGGGGCGTTGACTACAATGAGCAGTTCTTC. The encoded protein is CASRTGGVDYNEQFF.

This chain links TRBV6-4 with TRBJ1-5; 9 nucleotides line up with TRBD1. Germline CDR1 is MRHNA and CDR2 is SNTAGT. V shed 6 bases, J shed 5 bases, and the junction held 8 bases outside the gene matches. This CDR3 has 15 residues. CDR3 DNA: TGTGCCAGCAGCCCTACAGGGGGCAGTGATCAGCCCCAGCATTTT. It yields the protein CASSPTGGSDQPQHF.

The table lists this clone with a few counts. V is TRBV5-1 and J is TRBJ1-2; D is unclear. The CDR3 spans 13 residues. Germline V CDR1 and CDR2: SGHRS, YFSETQ. V lost 0 bases and J 4 bases, leaving 7 bases between the germline ends. This chain's CDR3 is CASSLDSTYGYTF. For the CDR3, the DNA is TGCGCCAGCAGCTTGGACTCAACCTATGGCTACACCTTC.

The genes are TRBV5-4 and TRBJ1-4, with D possibly being TRBD1 (5 bases). Germline V gives CDR1 SGHNT, CDR2 YYREEE (reference sequence). This CDR3 has 15 amino acids. Trimming left V 4 bases short and J 7 bases short, with 17 bases between. The CDR3 here is CASSLRGAGGEKLFF. CDR3 DNA sequence: TGTGCCAGCAGCCTGAGAGGGGCCGGGGGTGAAAAACTGTTTTTT.

The V gene is TRBV18, the J gene TRBJ1-4; D perhaps matches TRBD1 (5 bases). Germline V lookup: CDR1 KGHSH, CDR2 LQKENI. This CDR3 is 16 amino acids long. Trimming pared 4 bases from V and 0 bases from J, leaving 12 bases between. CDR3 region: CASSQTALSTNEKLFF. CDR3 DNA: TGTGCCAGCTCACAGACAGCCTTATCAACTAATGAAAAACTGTTTTTT.

The chain joins TRBV18 to TRBJ2-3; 8 bases are shared with TRBD1. The CDR3 extends over 16 amino acids. J lost 3 bases, V lost 4 bases, and 9 bases had no gene match. Germline CDR1 reads KGHSH; CDR2 reads LQKENI. This CDR3 is CASSRQLTGVTDTQYF. The CDR3 DNA reads TGTGCCAGCTCACGGCAACTGACAGGGGTTACAGATACGCAGTATTTT.

This clone has a handful of counts. The chain has TRBV11-2 and TRBJ1-1; D unclear. With 5 bases removed from V and 0 bases from J, the gap between germline ends came to 7 bases. This CDR3 spans 13 amino acids. Germline CDR1 is SGHAT and CDR2 is FQNNGV. The CDR3 sequence: CASSATVNTEAFF. CDR3 coding DNA: TGTGCCAGCAGCGCCACAGTGAACACTGAAGCTTTCTTT.

This clone is a singleton in its sample. V gene TRBV18 combines with J gene TRBJ2-3; 9 bases line up with TRBD1. CDR3 length: 14 residues. V trimming: 6 bases; J trimming: 4 bases; junction bases outside the gene matches: 5. CDR1 and CDR2 (germline): KGHSH, LQKENI. The CDR3 loop reads CASSRDRVSDTQYF. The DNA for the CDR3 is TGTGCCAGCTCTCGGGACAGGGTTTCAGATACGCAGTATTTT.

This clone was counted between two and nine times. The chain is built from TRBV7-6 and TRBJ2-3; TRBD1 aligns across 8 bases. This CDR3 contains 16 residues. V shed 1 base, J shed 4 bases, and the junction held 7 bases outside the gene matches. Germline CDR1 SGHVS, CDR2 FNYEAQ. Here the CDR3 DNA reads TGTGCCAGCAGCTTAGGCATCCAGGGGGCAGCAGATACGCAGTATTTT. It encodes CASSLGIQGAADTQYF. Together with reference TRBV7-6 and TRBJ2-3, the CDR3 gives the full variable domain: GAGVSQSPRYKVTKRGQDVALRCDPISGHVSLYWYRQALGQGPEFLTYFNYEAQQDKSGLPNDRFSAERPEGSISTLTIQRTEQRDSAMYRCASSLGIQGAADTQYFGPGTRLTVL.

V gene TRBV7-2 combines with J gene TRBJ2-5, with D unclear. The J call may not be correct, given that the DNA end is closer to TRBJ2-7. In germline, CDR1 is SGHTA, CDR2 FQGNSA. The CDR3 is 11 residues long. CDR3 protein: CASSRDYEQYF. Here the CDR3 DNA reads TGTGCCAGCAGCAGGGACTACGAGCAGTACTTC.

Only a few counts were recorded for this clone. This rearrangement joins TRBV10-3 to TRBJ2-7; tentatively, D is TRBD1 (6 bases). Trimming shortened V by 8 bases and J by 2 bases, and 13 bases separated the two germline ends. CDR1 ENHRY and CDR2 SYGVKD come from the germline V gene. The CDR3 is made up of 13 amino acids. CDR3 loop: CAISPDSTYEQYF. Written as DNA, the CDR3 is TGTGCCATCTCTCCGGACAGTACCTACGAGCAGTACTTC.

J is TRBJ1-3 and V is TRBV27, with a possible D match to TRBD1 (5 bases). Germline lookup yields CDR1 MNHEY and CDR2 SMNVEV (reference sequence). V lost 10 bases and J lost 1, with 14 bases in between. The CDR3 contains 14 residues. The CDR3 nucleotides are TGTGCCACCCGGGGGGACGGATCTGGAAACACCATATATTTT. This gives the protein CATRGDGSGNTIYF.